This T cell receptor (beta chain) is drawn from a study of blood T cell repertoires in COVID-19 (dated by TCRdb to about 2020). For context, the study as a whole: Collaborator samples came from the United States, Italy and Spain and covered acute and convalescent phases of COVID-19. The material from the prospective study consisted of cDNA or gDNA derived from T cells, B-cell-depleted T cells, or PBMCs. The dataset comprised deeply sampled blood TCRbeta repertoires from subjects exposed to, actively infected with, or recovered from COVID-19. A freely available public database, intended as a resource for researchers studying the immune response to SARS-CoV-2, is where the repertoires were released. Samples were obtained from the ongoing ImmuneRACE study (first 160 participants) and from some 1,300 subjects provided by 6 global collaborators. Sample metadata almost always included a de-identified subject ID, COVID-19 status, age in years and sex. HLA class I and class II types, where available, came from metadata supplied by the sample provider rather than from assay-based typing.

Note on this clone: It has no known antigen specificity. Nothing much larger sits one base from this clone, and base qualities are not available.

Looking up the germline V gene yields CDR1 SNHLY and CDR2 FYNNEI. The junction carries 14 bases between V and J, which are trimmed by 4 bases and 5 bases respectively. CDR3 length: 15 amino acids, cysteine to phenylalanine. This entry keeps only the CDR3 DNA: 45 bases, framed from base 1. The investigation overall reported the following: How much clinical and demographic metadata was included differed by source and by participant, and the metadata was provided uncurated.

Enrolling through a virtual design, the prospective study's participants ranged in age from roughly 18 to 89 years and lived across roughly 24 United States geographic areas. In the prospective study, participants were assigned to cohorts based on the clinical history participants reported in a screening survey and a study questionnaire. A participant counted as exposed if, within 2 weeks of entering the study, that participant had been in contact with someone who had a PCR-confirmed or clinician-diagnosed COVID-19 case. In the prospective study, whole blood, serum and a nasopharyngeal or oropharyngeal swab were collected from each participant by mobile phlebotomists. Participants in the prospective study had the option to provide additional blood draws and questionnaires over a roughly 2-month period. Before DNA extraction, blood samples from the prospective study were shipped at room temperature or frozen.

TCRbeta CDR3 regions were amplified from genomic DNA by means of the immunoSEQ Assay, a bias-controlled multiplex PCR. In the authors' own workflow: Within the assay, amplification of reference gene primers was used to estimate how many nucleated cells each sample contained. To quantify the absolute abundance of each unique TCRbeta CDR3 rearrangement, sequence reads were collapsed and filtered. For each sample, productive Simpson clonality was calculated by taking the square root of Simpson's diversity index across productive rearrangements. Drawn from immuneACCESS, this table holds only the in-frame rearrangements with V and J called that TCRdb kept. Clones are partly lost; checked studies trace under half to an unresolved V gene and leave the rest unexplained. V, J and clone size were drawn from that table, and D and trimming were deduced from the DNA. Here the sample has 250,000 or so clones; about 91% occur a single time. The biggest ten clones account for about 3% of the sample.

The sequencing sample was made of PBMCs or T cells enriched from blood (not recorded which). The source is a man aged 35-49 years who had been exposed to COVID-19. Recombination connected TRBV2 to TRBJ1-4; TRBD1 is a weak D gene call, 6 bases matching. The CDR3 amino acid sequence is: CASSGTDSENEKLFF. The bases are TGTGCCAGCAGTGGTACGGACAGTGAAAATGAAAAACTGTTTTTT.